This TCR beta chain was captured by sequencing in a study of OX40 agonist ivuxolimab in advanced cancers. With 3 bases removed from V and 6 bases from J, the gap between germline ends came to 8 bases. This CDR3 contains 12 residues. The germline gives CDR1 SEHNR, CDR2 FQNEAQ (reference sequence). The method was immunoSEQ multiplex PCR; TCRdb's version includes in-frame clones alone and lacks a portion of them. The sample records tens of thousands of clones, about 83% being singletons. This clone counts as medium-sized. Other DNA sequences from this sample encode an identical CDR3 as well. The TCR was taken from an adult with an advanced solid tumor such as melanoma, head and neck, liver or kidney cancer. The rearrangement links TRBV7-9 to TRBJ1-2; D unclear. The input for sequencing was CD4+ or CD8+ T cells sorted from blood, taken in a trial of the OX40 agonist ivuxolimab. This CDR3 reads CASSLGSHGYTF. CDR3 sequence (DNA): TGTGCCAGCAGCTTGGGTAGCCATGGCTACACCTTC. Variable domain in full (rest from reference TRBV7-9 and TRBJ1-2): DTGVSQNPRHKITKRGQNVTFRCDPISEHNRLYWYRQTLGQGPEFLTYFQNEAQLEKSRLLSDRFSAERPKGSFSTLEIQRTEQGDSAMYLCASSLGSHGYTFGSGTRLTVV.